This T cell receptor (beta chain) was identified in a study of prognosis after radiotherapy for stage I lung cancer. The CDR3 extends over 15 amino acids. J lost 5 bases, V lost 5 bases, and 6 bases had no gene match. Germline V gene sequence: CDR1 SEHNR, CDR2 FQNEAQ (reference sequence). The sample holds many counts of this clonotype. Starting from genomic DNA, TCR beta CDR3 was amplified through two-round multiplex PCR. During first-round PCR, primers specific to each TRBV and TRBJ gene were used. Universal primers were used in the second PCR round. TCRdb re-analysed the multiplex PCR reads in MiXCR, keeping a single row per CDR3 protein. This table has 12,000 to 15,000 distinct CDR3 sequences, 37% appearing once.

This sample comprised PBMCs, obtained before or after stereotactic body radiation therapy (not recorded which). The rearrangement uses TRBV7-9 and TRBJ1-6, with 7 positions matching TRBD1. This TCR was recovered from a donor over 45 with non-small cell lung cancer. The DNA of the CDR3 is TGTGCCAGCAGCGCAGACAGGGAGCATAATTCACCCCTCCACTTT. Amino acids: CASSADREHNSPLHF.